A single T cell receptor (beta chain) is shown here with its context. Its antigen is still unknown. These data originate in a study of blood T cells in healthy people across ages. Each sample yielded at least 7 million isolated PBMCs. Study-wide results and caveats: TCR beta diversity correlated strongly with naive T cell percentage. TCR beta diversity, measured per million T cells, fell in a roughly linear way with age.

Next came a second PCR, run for about 6 to 12 cycles, which used a sample-barcoded 5' primer along with a J-beta primer mix. From the 5' RACE reads, TCRdb called clonotypes with MiXCR, one entry per CDR3 protein. This sample has around 1,600,000 distinct CDR3 sequences, with approximately 39% found just once. This TCR came from a woman aged 18-29 years in good health. The specimen sequenced was blood.

CDR3 region: CASSLRLAQETQYF. CDR3 in DNA: TGTGCCAGCAGCCTACGACTGGCCCAAGAGACCCAGTACTTC. The chain carries TRBV7-9 and TRBJ2-5; D unclear. CDR1 is SEHNR, CDR2 FQNEAQ, per germline (reference sequence). V was cut by 5 bases and J by 1 base, with 11 bases left in between. CDR3 length: 14 amino acids.